Sequencing of this T cell receptor (beta chain) was carried out in a study of CD8+ T cells in alopecia areata. Samples from alopecia areata patients were lesional scalp punch biopsies and peripheral blood. Investigators sorted PBMCs to obtain both CD4+ and CD8+ T cells. The CDR3 is 13 amino acids. Germline V CDR1 and CDR2: MNHEY, SVGAGI. Reverse transcription of extracted RNA yielded cDNA, which provided the sequencing template. The protocol was immunoSEQ multiplex PCR, while the TCRdb copy is restricted to in-frame clones and leaves out a portion. The sample includes 120,000 to 150,000 clones, over 80% seen only once; the top ten take about 15%.

The receptor comes from a human donor with alopecia areata. The source was CD8+ T cells sorted from blood, collected at week 0. The rearrangement links TRBV6-5 to TRBJ2-5; unclear D gene. TRBJ2-7 matches the DNA end more closely, so the J call is doubtful. The CDR3 bases are TGTGCCAGCAGGCTAGGATACTCCTACGAGCAGTACTTC. Translated, it gives CASRLGYSYEQYF.